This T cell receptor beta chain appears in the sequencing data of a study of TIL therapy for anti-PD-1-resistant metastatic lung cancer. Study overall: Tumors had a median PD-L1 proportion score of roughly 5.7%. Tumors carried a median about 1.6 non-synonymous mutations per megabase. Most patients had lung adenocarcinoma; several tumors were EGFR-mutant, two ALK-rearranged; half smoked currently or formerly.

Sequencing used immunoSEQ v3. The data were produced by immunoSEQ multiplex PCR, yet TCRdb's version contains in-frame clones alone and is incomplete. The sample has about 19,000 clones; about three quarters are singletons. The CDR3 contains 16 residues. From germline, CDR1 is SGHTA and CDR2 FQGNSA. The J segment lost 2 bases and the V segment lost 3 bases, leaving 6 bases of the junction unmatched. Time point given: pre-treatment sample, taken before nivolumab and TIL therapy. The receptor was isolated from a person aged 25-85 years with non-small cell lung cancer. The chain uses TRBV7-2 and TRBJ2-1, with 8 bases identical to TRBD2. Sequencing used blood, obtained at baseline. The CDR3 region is CASSFYAGGTYNEQFF. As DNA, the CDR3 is TGTGCCAGCAGCTTTTATGCGGGGGGAACCTACAATGAGCAGTTCTTC.